The clone carrying this T cell receptor beta chain was counted between two and nine times. The antigen remains undetermined. Expressed TCRB transcripts were sequenced because the entire RNA isolate underwent reverse transcription. The method was immunoSEQ multiplex PCR; TCRdb's version includes in-frame clones alone and lacks a portion of them. The profile shows 500,000 to 850,000 clones, about an eighth of them singletons. Trimming shortened V by 3 bases and J by 2 bases, and 13 bases separated the two germline ends. The germline CDR1 and CDR2 sequences are MNHNY and SVGAGI (reference sequence). The CDR3 loop spans 15 amino acids. This sample is part of a study of beta chain features in type 1 diabetes. Study-level findings and limits: Among patients with Type 1 diabetes, TCRB CDR3s were moderately but significantly shorter in every one of the four CD4+ subsets. The influence of HLA type on TCRB rearrangement stayed undetermined.

The TCR was taken from a man aged 18 to 29 with type 1 diabetes. The chain combines TRBV6-6 with TRBJ1-1, with unresolved D. Sequenced: naive CD4+ T cells from blood. The CDR3 DNA follows: TGTGCCAGCAGTTATGTCGGGCAGCTAAACACTGAAGCTTTCTTT. It codes for CASSYVGQLNTEAFF.